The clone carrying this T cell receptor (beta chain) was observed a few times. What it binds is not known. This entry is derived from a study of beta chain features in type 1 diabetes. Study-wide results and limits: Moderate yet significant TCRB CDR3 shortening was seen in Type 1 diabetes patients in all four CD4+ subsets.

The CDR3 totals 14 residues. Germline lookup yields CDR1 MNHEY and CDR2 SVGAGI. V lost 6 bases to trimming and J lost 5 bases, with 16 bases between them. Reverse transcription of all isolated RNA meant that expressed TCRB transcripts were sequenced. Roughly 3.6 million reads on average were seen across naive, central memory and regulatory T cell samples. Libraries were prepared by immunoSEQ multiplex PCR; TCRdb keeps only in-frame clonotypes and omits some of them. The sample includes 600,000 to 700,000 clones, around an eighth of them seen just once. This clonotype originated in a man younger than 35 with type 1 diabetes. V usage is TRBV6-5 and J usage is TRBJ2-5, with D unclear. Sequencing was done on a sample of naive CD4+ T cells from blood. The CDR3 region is CASRKGRMLETQYF. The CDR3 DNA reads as TGTGCCAGCAGAAAAGGACGGATGCTTGAGACCCAGTACTTC.